A single sample gave rise to the 14 T cell receptor gamma chains below, sequenced in a study of Vδ1+ human thymocytes. General observations from the study: Thymic TRG and TRD repertoires appeared highly polyclonal.

Sequences come from RNA converted to cDNA by reverse transcription. Pooled V-gene forward primers with one constant-region reverse primer generated the CDR3 amplicons by multiplex PCR. TCRdb reanalyzed the multiplex PCR reads using CATT. The repertoire consists of about 36,000 gamma-chain clones, with 20% to 25% occurring once and the leading ten covering under 2%. No antigens are known for them. The sequenced sample consisted of Vdelta1+ gamma-delta thymocytes from the thymus. Subset specified: FACS-sorted CD3+ TCRalphabeta- TCRVdelta1+ TCRVdelta2- thymocytes. All receptors come from a girl under two years old who had congenital heart surgery.

This sequence joins TRGV3 and TRGJ1 or TRGJ2. The CDR3 spans 13 residues. Per germline, CDR1 VTNTFY and CDR2 YDVSTARD (reference sequence). V was clipped by 1 base and J by 11 bases; unmatched bases: 11. CDR3 nucleotide sequence: TGTGCCACCTGGGACAGAAACTTCCGCGAGAAACTCTTT. The encoded protein is CATWDRNFREKLF.

This clone turned up a few times. The chain recombines TRGV4 with TRGJ1 or TRGJ2. After removal of 0 bases from V and 11 bases from J, the junction contained 7 bases not matched to a gene. Per the germline V gene, CDR1 is EGSTGY and CDR2 is YDSYTSSV. The CDR3 loop spans 12 amino acids. CDR3 in amino acids: CATWDGLNQKLF. The CDR3 DNA follows: TGTGCCACCTGGGATGGGCTAAACCAGAAACTCTTT.

This clone was seen a handful of times. The chain joins TRGV8 to TRGJ1 or TRGJ2. The V gene end was trimmed by 3 bases and the J gene end by 0 bases; junction bases not matched to a gene: 8. CDR1 and CDR2 (germline): VENAVY, YDSYNSRV. The CDR3 length is 15 residues. CDR3: CATWDPSENYYKKLF. For the CDR3, the DNA is TGTGCCACCTGGGATCCCTCCGAGAATTATTATAAGAAACTCTTT.

With respect to this clone: This could be a read error, since a much larger clone is one nucleotide away. Other DNA sequences from this sample encode an identical CDR3 as well. The chain has TRGV4 and TRGJ1 or TRGJ2. This CDR3 is 11 amino acids long. Germline values: CDR1 EGSTGY, CDR2 YDSYTSSV. V gave up 2 bases and J gave up 7 bases; unmatched junction bases: 2. The CDR3 loop reads CATWDVYKKLF. CDR3 DNA sequence: TGTGCCACCTGGGATGTATATAAGAAACTCTTT.

This clone was seen a few times. The rearrangement links TRGV9 to TRGJ1 or TRGJ2. V gave up 2 bases and J gave up 4 bases; unmatched junction bases: 8. CDR3 length: 14 amino acids. Germline loops: CDR1 GITISATS, CDR2 ISYDGTV (reference sequence). This CDR3 reads CALWEGNPYYKKLF. CDR3 DNA: TGTGCCTTGTGGGAGGGCAACCCCTATTATAAGAAACTCTTT.

This clone was seen only a few times. The J gene is TRGJP2, the V gene TRGV8. Germline V lookup: CDR1 VENAVY, CDR2 YDSYNSRV. The CDR3 has 11 residues. V gave up 12 bases and J gave up 5 bases; unmatched junction bases: 6. The CDR3 protein is CAPQSDWIKTF. DNA for the CDR3: TGTGCCCCACAGAGTGATTGGATCAAGACGTTT.

The table lists this clone with a few counts. This sequence joins TRGV3 and TRGJ1 or TRGJ2. Germline V lookup: CDR1 VTNTFY, CDR2 YDVSTARD (reference sequence). V gave up 0 bases and J gave up 12 bases; unmatched junction bases: 8. The CDR3 is made up of 12 amino acids. CDR3 in amino acids: CATWDRRLRKLF. In DNA, the CDR3 is TGTGCCACCTGGGACAGGCGCTTGAGGAAACTCTTT.

This chain uses TRGV2 with TRGJ1 or TRGJ2. The germline CDR1 and CDR2 sequences are EGSNGY and YDSYNSKV. V trimming: 0 bases; J trimming: 11 bases; junction bases outside the gene matches: 10. This CDR3 is 13 amino acids long. In DNA, the CDR3 is TGTGCCACCTGGGACGGGCCTTTTTTACAGAAACTCTTT. This gives the protein CATWDGPFLQKLF.

By share, this clone ranks as medium-sized (0.01 to 0.1%). The sample holds other DNA sequences that translate to the same CDR3. The V and J genes are TRGV4 and TRGJ1 or TRGJ2. Germline V gene data show CDR1 as EGSTGY and CDR2 as YDSYTSSV. The CDR3 is 12 residues long. V shed 5 bases, J shed 1 base, and the junction held 2 bases outside the gene matches. CDR3 sequence: CATWVNYYKKLF. For the CDR3, the DNA is TGTGCCACCTGGGTAAATTATTATAAGAAACTCTTT.

This sequence joins TRGV2 and TRGJP2. V was clipped by 3 bases and J by 2 bases; unmatched bases: 3. The CDR3 consists of 14 residues. CDR1 and CDR2 (germline): EGSNGY, YDSYNSKV. CDR3 sequence reads: CATWDMSSDWIKTF. The CDR3 nucleotides are TGTGCCACCTGGGACATGAGTAGTGATTGGATCAAGACGTTT.

The chain has TRGV2 and TRGJP2. Germline CDR1 EGSNGY, CDR2 YDSYNSKV. This CDR3 contains 15 residues. The V and J ends lost 0 bases and 6 bases, in that order; junction bases with no gene match: 7. The CDR3 sequence is CATWDGPAGDWIKTF. CDR3 in DNA: TGTGCCACCTGGGACGGGCCGGCGGGTGATTGGATCAAGACGTTT.

The J gene is TRGJ1 or TRGJ2, the V gene TRGV3. The germline V gene encodes CDR1 VTNTFY and CDR2 YDVSTARD (reference sequence). The CDR3 loop spans 15 amino acids. The V gene end was trimmed by 0 bases and the J gene end by 3 bases; junction bases not matched to a gene: 8. CDR3 coding DNA: TGTGCCACCTGGGACAGGCCTTGGGGTTATTATAAGAAACTCTTT. Protein sequence: CATWDRPWGYYKKLF.

This clone was seen a few times. At one of its ends the junction is not consistent with the germline gene, which may arise from a read error. The chain has TRGV2 and TRGJ1 or TRGJ2. The CDR3 totals 15 residues. Per germline, CDR1 EGSNGY and CDR2 YDSYNSKV. CDR3 coding DNA: TGTGCCACCTGGGACGGGCTCGCGGGTTATTATAAAAAACTCTTT. Translating gives CATWDGLAGYYKKLF.

The J gene is TRGJ1 or TRGJ2, the V gene TRGV2. With 0 bases clipped from V and 7 bases from J, the junction kept 9 bases outside the gene matches. The CDR3 runs to 14 residues. Germline V lookup: CDR1 EGSNGY, CDR2 YDSYNSKV. The CDR3 coding sequence is TGTGCCACCTGGGACGGGACTTCGAGGTATAAGAAACTCTTT. Encoded protein: CATWDGTSRYKKLF.